A single sample is the source of the 9 T cell receptor beta chains below, sequenced in a study of T cell changes during pregnancy in multiple sclerosis. Sequenced by immunoSEQ multiplex PCR; TCRdb stores in-frame clones only, minus some. The sample has roughly 24,000 clones, 70% to 90% seen once. The material sequenced was CD8+ T cells from peripheral blood mononuclear cells, taken before pregnancy. The receptors here all came from a female donor with multiple sclerosis, enrolled in a pregnancy study.

The CDR3 sequence is CASSLSPGNEQFF. As DNA, the CDR3 is TGTGCCAGCAGCTTATCCCCGGGGAATGAGCAGTTCTTC. The V gene is TRBV13, the J gene TRBJ2-1; a possible D gene is TRBD2 (5 bases). This CDR3 is 13 amino acids long. V was clipped by 2 bases and J by 7 bases, with 9 bases between them. Germline CDR1 and CDR2: PRHDT and FYEKMQ (reference sequence).

This sequence joins TRBV6-4 and TRBJ1-5, with D tentatively TRBD1 (5 bases). Germline V gene sequence: CDR1 MRHNA, CDR2 SNTAGT. This CDR3 region has 13 residues. The V end was cut by 3 bases, the J end by 3 bases, with 6 bases between. In nucleotides, the CDR3 is TGTGCCAGCAGTGAGGACAACAATCAGCCCCAGCATTTT. It translates to CASSEDNNQPQHF.

This clone was seen a single time. The chain couples TRBV29-1 to TRBJ2-3, with 7 nucleotides matching TRBD2. The V segment lost 6 bases and the J segment 3 bases; nucleotides outside the gene matches: 9. This CDR3 spans 14 amino acids. Germline V gives CDR1 SQVTM, CDR2 ANQGSEA. CDR3 amino acids: CSVAPGLSTDTQYF. CDR3 coding DNA: TGCAGCGTAGCGCCGGGACTATCAACAGATACGCAGTATTTT.

The chain is built from TRBV7-6 and TRBJ2-7; D unclear. The ends were cut back, 1 base at V and 2 bases at J, with 18 bases in the middle. This CDR3 is built from 17 residues. CDR1 and CDR2 from the germline V gene are SGHVS and FNYEAQ. The CDR3 region has the DNA TGTGCCAGCAGCTTAGAGGTGTGGCGGCAGACCCCCTACGAGCAGTACTTC. It is translated as CASSLEVWRQTPYEQYF.

This sequence joins TRBV6-4 and TRBJ2-3; 8 bases line up with TRBD2. The CDR3 runs to 15 residues. V shed 0 bases, J shed 5 bases, and the junction held 4 bases outside the gene matches. Germline V gives CDR1 MRHNA, CDR2 SNTAGT. The CDR3 loop is CASSDSPSGRDTQYF. In DNA form, the CDR3 reads TGTGCCAGCAGTGACTCTCCCAGCGGGAGAGATACGCAGTATTTT.

J is TRBJ2-5 and V is TRBV25-1; 9 bases line up with TRBD1. The CDR3 runs 13 residues. V shed 4 bases and J 5 bases; nucleotides not matched to a gene: 2. Germline V gene lookup returns CDR1 MGHDK and CDR2 SYGVNS. The CDR3 DNA reads TGTGCCAGCAGTGCCGGACAGGGGGAGACCCAGTACTTC. Its translation: CASSAGQGETQYF.

The DNA of the CDR3 is TGTGCCAGCAGCTTATACAGAGCCAACACTGAAGCTTTCTTT. Translation gives CASSLYRANTEAFF. The V call is TRBV13, the J call TRBJ1-1; D remains ambiguous. Germline V gene lookup returns CDR1 PRHDT and CDR2 FYEKMQ (reference sequence). V gave up 2 bases and J gave up 2 bases, with 9 bases separating them. CDR3 length: 14 amino acids.

This clone was counted only a few times. The V gene is TRBV28, the J gene TRBJ2-1; 7 nucleotides agree with TRBD2. CDR3 length: 16 residues. Germline CDR1 MDHEN, CDR2 SYDVKM. The V and J ends lost 3 bases and 2 bases, in that order; junction bases with no gene match: 7. The CDR3 spells CASSFLLAEAYNEQFF. CDR3 nucleotides: TGTGCCAGCAGTTTCCTTCTAGCGGAAGCCTACAATGAGCAGTTCTTC.

The chain links TRBV4-1 to TRBJ2-7, with D tentatively TRBD1 (6 bases). V dropped 0 bases and J dropped 2 bases, with 8 bases sitting between them. The germline V gene has CDR1 MGHRA and CDR2 YSYEKL. This CDR3 region has 14 residues. The CDR3 reads CASSQESGAYEQYF. The CDR3 coding sequence is TGCGCCAGCAGCCAAGAATCAGGGGCCTACGAGCAGTACTTC.